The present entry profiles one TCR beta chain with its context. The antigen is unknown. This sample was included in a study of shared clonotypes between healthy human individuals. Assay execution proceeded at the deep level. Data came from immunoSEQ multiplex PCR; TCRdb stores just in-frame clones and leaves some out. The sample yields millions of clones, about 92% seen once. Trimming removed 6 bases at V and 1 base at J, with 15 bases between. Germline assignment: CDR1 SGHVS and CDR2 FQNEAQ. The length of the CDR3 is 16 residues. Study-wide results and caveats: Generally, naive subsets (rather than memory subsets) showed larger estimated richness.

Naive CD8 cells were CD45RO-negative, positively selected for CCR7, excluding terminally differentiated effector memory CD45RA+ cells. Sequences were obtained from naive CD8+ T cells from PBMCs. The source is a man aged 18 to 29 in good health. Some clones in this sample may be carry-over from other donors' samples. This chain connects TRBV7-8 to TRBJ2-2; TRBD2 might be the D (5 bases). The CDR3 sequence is CASRGKWTENTGELFF. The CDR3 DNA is TGTGCCAGCAGGGGCAAGTGGACTGAGAACACCGGGGAGCTGTTTTTT. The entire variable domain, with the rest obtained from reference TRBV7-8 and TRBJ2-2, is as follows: GAGVSQSPRYKVAKRGQDVALRCDPISGHVSLFWYQQALGQGPEFLTYFQNEAQLDKSGLPSDRFFAERPEGSVSTLKIQRTQQEDSAVYLCASRGKWTENTGELFFGEGSRLTVL.